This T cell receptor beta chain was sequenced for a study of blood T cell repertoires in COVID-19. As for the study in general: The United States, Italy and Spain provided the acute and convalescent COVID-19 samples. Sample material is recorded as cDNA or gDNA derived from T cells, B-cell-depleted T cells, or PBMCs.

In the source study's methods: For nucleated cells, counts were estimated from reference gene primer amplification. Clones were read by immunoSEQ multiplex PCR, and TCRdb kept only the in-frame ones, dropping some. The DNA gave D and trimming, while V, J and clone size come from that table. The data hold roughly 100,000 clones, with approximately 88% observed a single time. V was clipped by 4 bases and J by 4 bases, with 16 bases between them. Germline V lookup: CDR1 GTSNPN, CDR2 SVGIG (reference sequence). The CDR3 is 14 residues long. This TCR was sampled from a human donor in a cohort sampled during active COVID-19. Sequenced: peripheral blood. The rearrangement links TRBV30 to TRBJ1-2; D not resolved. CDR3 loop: CAWNPPGVLYGYTF. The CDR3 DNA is TGTGCCTGGAACCCTCCGGGAGTACTCTATGGCTACACCTTC.